This T cell receptor (beta chain) emerged from a study of beta chain features in type 1 diabetes. Points from the study as a whole: Whatever favoring of shorter templates PCR might show would apply equally to patients and controls. Among patients with Type 1 diabetes, TCRB CDR3s were moderately but significantly shorter in every one of the four CD4+ subsets.

Of the isolated RNA, all was reverse transcribed, and so the sequenced material was expressed TCRB transcripts. The method was immunoSEQ multiplex PCR; TCRdb's version includes in-frame clones alone and lacks a portion of them. The table shows 300,000 to 350,000 clones, with 13% to 15% occurring only once. The CDR3 loop spans 15 amino acids. With 2 bases removed from V and 0 bases from J, the gap between germline ends came to 5 bases. Germline loops: CDR1 ENHRY, CDR2 SYGVKD. As for this clone: Its antigen is undetermined.

Sequenced: central memory CD4+ T cells from blood. The chain couples TRBV10-3 to TRBJ2-6; no definite D call. This sequence was found in a man aged 25-45 years in good health. Here the CDR3 DNA reads TGTGCCATCAGTGAGGTCCGCTCTGGGGCCAACGTCCTGACTTTC. Its translation: CAISEVRSGANVLTF.